Listed below are T cell receptor beta chains from one sample, sequenced in a study of cytomegalovirus exposure and HLA in healthy donors. Method: immunoSEQ multiplex PCR; TCRdb's copy keeps in-frame clones and lacks some. The data show 90,000 to 150,000 clones, around 77% seen once. Sequencing used PBMCs. The source of these receptors is a human donor in good health. Each CDR3 is given with its conserved first and last residue. Each record gives: V gene, D gene, clone size, J gene, CDR3 protein, CDR3 DNA. D genes are given only for firm matches. Clone size is given for some rows only: seen once, a few or many times, or a class if the clone is expanded.

v_call: TRBV7-9
d_call: TRBD2
clone_size: -
j_call: TRBJ2-1
cdr3_aa: CASRREFHNEQFF
cdr3_nt: TGTGCCAGCAGGCGGGAGTTCCACAATGAGCAGTTCTTC

v_call: TRBV27
d_call: TRBD2
clone_size: -
j_call: TRBJ2-7
cdr3_aa: CASSLSGRAVYEQYF
cdr3_nt: TGTGCCAGCAGCCTTAGCGGGAGGGCGGTCTACGAGCAGTACTTC

v_call: TRBV2
d_call: TRBD2
clone_size: -
j_call: TRBJ2-7
cdr3_aa: CASSPRASGRDEQYF
cdr3_nt: TGTGCCAGCAGCCCCAGGGCTAGCGGGAGAGACGAGCAGTACTTC

v_call: TRBV28
d_call: -
clone_size: -
j_call: TRBJ1-5
cdr3_aa: CASVRDVNQPQHF
cdr3_nt: TGTGCCAGCGTTCGAGATGTGAATCAGCCCCAGCATTTT

v_call: TRBV2
d_call: -
clone_size: few
j_call: TRBJ2-5
cdr3_aa: CATAYAQGTGETQYF
cdr3_nt: TGTGCCACCGCCTATGCGCAGGGGACGGGAGAGACCCAGTACTTC

v_call: TRBV9
d_call: TRBD2
clone_size: few
j_call: TRBJ2-2
cdr3_aa: CASSARTRGTGELFF
cdr3_nt: TGTGCCAGCAGCGCAAGGACTAGGGGCACCGGGGAGCTGTTTTTT

v_call: TRBV5-1
d_call: -
clone_size: few
j_call: TRBJ2-7
cdr3_aa: CASSSNSYEQYF
cdr3_nt: TGCGCCAGCAGCTCCAACAGTTACGAGCAGTACTTC

v_call: TRBV18
d_call: TRBD2
clone_size: -
j_call: TRBJ2-3
cdr3_aa: CASSPFPGLAGEDTQYF
cdr3_nt: TGTGCCAGCTCACCTTTTCCGGGACTAGCGGGAGAGGATACGCAGTATTTT

v_call: TRBV5-1
d_call: -
clone_size: -
j_call: TRBJ2-1
cdr3_aa: CASHLSRSQQFF
cdr3_nt: TGCGCCAGCCACCTATCGCGATCTCAGCAGTTCTTC

v_call: TRBV7-9
d_call: TRBD1
clone_size: -
j_call: TRBJ1-2
cdr3_aa: CASSLVTGPYGYTF
cdr3_nt: TGTGCCAGCAGCTTAGTGACAGGGCCCTATGGCTACACCTTC

v_call: TRBV9
d_call: TRBD1
clone_size: few
j_call: TRBJ2-1
cdr3_aa: CASSGHRDSSYNEQFF
cdr3_nt: TGTGCCAGCAGCGGGCACCGGGACAGCTCCTACAATGAGCAGTTCTTC

v_call: TRBV29-1
d_call: TRBD1
clone_size: -
j_call: TRBJ2-7
cdr3_aa: CSVIRGREQYF
cdr3_nt: TGCAGCGTTATCAGGGGGCGTGAGCAGTACTTC

v_call: TRBV11-2
d_call: -
clone_size: -
j_call: TRBJ1-4
cdr3_aa: CASSLRGSATNEKLFF
cdr3_nt: TGTGCCAGCAGCTTAAGAGGCTCTGCAACTAATGAAAAACTGTTTTTT

v_call: TRBV28
d_call: TRBD1
clone_size: -
j_call: TRBJ1-2
cdr3_aa: CASSSGQGAPNYGYTF
cdr3_nt: TGTGCCAGCAGTTCTGGACAGGGGGCGCCTAACTATGGCTACACCTTC

v_call: TRBV5-4
d_call: TRBD1
clone_size: -
j_call: TRBJ2-7
cdr3_aa: CASSSGQGYEQYF
cdr3_nt: TGTGCCAGCAGTTCGGGACAGGGGTACGAGCAGTACTTC

v_call: TRBV2
d_call: TRBD1
clone_size: -
j_call: TRBJ2-7
cdr3_aa: CASTRQGTSYEQYF
cdr3_nt: TGTGCCAGCACTAGACAGGGGACCTCCTACGAGCAGTACTTC

v_call: TRBV7-2
d_call: TRBD2
clone_size: -
j_call: TRBJ2-2
cdr3_aa: CASSWDYFGAGELFF
cdr3_nt: TGTGCCAGCAGCTGGGACTACTTTGGTGCCGGGGAGCTGTTTTTT

v_call: TRBV28
d_call: TRBD1
clone_size: -
j_call: TRBJ2-7
cdr3_aa: CASGPGTGLNEQYF
cdr3_nt: TGTGCCAGCGGACCCGGGACAGGCCTGAACGAGCAGTACTTC

v_call: TRBV28
d_call: -
clone_size: -
j_call: TRBJ2-7
cdr3_aa: CASSAGGSYEQYF
cdr3_nt: TGTGCCAGCAGCGCCGGGGGCTCCTACGAGCAGTACTTC

v_call: TRBV6-1
d_call: TRBD1
clone_size: -
j_call: TRBJ2-7
cdr3_aa: CASKSGQGTRYEQYF
cdr3_nt: TGTGCCAGCAAGTCGGGACAGGGGACCAGATACGAGCAGTACTTC

v_call: TRBV19
d_call: -
clone_size: -
j_call: TRBJ2-6
cdr3_aa: CASSTGAGANVLTF
cdr3_nt: TGTGCCAGTAGTACAGGGGCTGGGGCCAACGTCCTGACTTTC

v_call: TRBV6-1
d_call: TRBD1
clone_size: -
j_call: TRBJ1-2
cdr3_aa: CASSEARPGQGGRGYTF
cdr3_nt: TGTGCCAGCAGTGAAGCCCGCCCGGGACAGGGCGGACGGGGCTACACCTTC

v_call: TRBV28
d_call: -
clone_size: -
j_call: TRBJ2-7
cdr3_aa: CASSLSSGLEQYF
cdr3_nt: TGTGCCAGCAGTTTAAGTTCAGGGCTCGAGCAGTACTTC

v_call: TRBV7-8
d_call: TRBD2
clone_size: once
j_call: TRBJ2-3
cdr3_aa: CATLGGRLAGTDTQYF
cdr3_nt: TGTGCCACCCTAGGAGGGAGGCTAGCGGGCACAGATACGCAGTATTTT

v_call: TRBV6-6
d_call: -
clone_size: -
j_call: TRBJ2-3
cdr3_aa: CASSSFQGGTDTQYF
cdr3_nt: TGTGCCAGCAGTTCTTTTCAGGGTGGCACAGATACGCAGTATTTT

v_call: TRBV10-3
d_call: -
clone_size: -
j_call: TRBJ1-5
cdr3_aa: CSTGGPNQPQHF
cdr3_nt: TGTTCCACGGGGGGACCCAATCAGCCCCAGCATTTT

v_call: TRBV19
d_call: -
clone_size: -
j_call: TRBJ1-1
cdr3_aa: CASSPRELGTEAFF
cdr3_nt: TGTGCCAGTAGCCCTAGGGAGTTGGGCACTGAAGCTTTCTTT

v_call: TRBV19
d_call: TRBD2
clone_size: -
j_call: TRBJ2-5
cdr3_aa: CASRGLATETQYF
cdr3_nt: TGTGCCAGTAGGGGACTAGCGACAGAGACCCAGTACTTC

v_call: TRBV2
d_call: TRBD1
clone_size: -
j_call: TRBJ1-3
cdr3_aa: CASIRQGFSGNTIYF
cdr3_nt: TGTGCCAGCATAAGACAGGGGTTCTCTGGAAACACCATATATTTT

v_call: TRBV18
d_call: -
clone_size: -
j_call: TRBJ2-2
cdr3_aa: CASSPLPGANTGELFF
cdr3_nt: TGTGCCAGCTCACCACTCCCGGGTGCGAACACCGGGGAGCTGTTTTTT

v_call: TRBV6-5
d_call: -
clone_size: -
j_call: TRBJ2-1
cdr3_aa: CASSYFSTTGSEQFF
cdr3_nt: TGTGCCAGCAGTTATTTCTCTACCACAGGCAGTGAGCAGTTCTTC

v_call: TRBV27
d_call: TRBD2
clone_size: once
j_call: TRBJ2-1
cdr3_aa: CASSALAGVRYNEQFF
cdr3_nt: TGTGCCAGCAGTGCCTTAGCGGGAGTGCGGTACAATGAGCAGTTCTTC

v_call: TRBV2
d_call: TRBD1
clone_size: -
j_call: TRBJ1-1
cdr3_aa: CASRPGQGRTEAFF
cdr3_nt: TGTGCCAGCAGGCCGGGACAGGGAAGGACTGAAGCTTTCTTT

v_call: TRBV30
d_call: -
clone_size: -
j_call: TRBJ2-3
cdr3_aa: CAWSVRPAGGRQSTDTQYF
cdr3_nt: TGTGCCTGGAGTGTACGCCCCGCAGGGGGGAGGCAGAGCACAGATACGCAGTATTTT

v_call: TRBV28
d_call: TRBD1
clone_size: -
j_call: TRBJ1-2
cdr3_aa: CASSNPNRGYYGYTF
cdr3_nt: TGTGCCAGCAGTAATCCCAACAGGGGGTACTATGGCTACACCTTC

v_call: TRBV5-6
d_call: TRBD2
clone_size: -
j_call: TRBJ2-5
cdr3_aa: CASSLFLAAGEETQYF
cdr3_nt: TGTGCCAGCAGCCTCTTCCTAGCGGCGGGGGAGGAGACCCAGTACTTC

v_call: TRBV6-5
d_call: -
clone_size: -
j_call: TRBJ1-1
cdr3_aa: CASSTGKWNTEAFF
cdr3_nt: TGTGCCAGCAGCACAGGGAAGTGGAACACTGAAGCTTTCTTT

v_call: TRBV5-6
d_call: TRBD1
clone_size: -
j_call: TRBJ2-3
cdr3_aa: CASSSDRAGDTQYF
cdr3_nt: TGTGCCAGCAGCTCCGACAGGGCGGGAGATACGCAGTATTTT

v_call: TRBV23-1
d_call: -
clone_size: -
j_call: TRBJ2-1
cdr3_aa: CASSPRGHHQNDEQFF
cdr3_nt: TGCGCCAGCAGCCCCCGCGGACACCACCAGAACGATGAGCAGTTCTTC

v_call: TRBV4-2
d_call: TRBD2
clone_size: once
j_call: TRBJ2-1
cdr3_aa: CASSQDGGSGDEQFF
cdr3_nt: TGTGCCAGCAGCCAAGACGGCGGGAGTGGAGATGAGCAGTTCTTC

v_call: TRBV28
d_call: -
clone_size: -
j_call: TRBJ2-7
cdr3_aa: CASSLDRTKSYEQYF
cdr3_nt: TGTGCCAGCAGCCTGGACAGAACAAAATCCTACGAGCAGTACTTC

v_call: TRBV6-1
d_call: TRBD2
clone_size: -
j_call: TRBJ2-7
cdr3_aa: CASSELVTGGPLSEQYF
cdr3_nt: TGTGCCAGCAGTGAATTGGTGACGGGAGGGCCTTTGAGCGAGCAGTACTTC

v_call: TRBV18
d_call: -
clone_size: once
j_call: TRBJ1-1
cdr3_aa: CASSPSIDTEAFF
cdr3_nt: TGTGCCAGCTCACCATCAATAGACACTGAAGCTTTCTTT

v_call: TRBV6-5
d_call: -
clone_size: -
j_call: TRBJ1-6
cdr3_aa: CASSYSRTYNSPLHF
cdr3_nt: TGTGCCAGCAGTTACTCGCGGACATATAATTCACCCCTCCACTTT

v_call: TRBV9
d_call: -
clone_size: once
j_call: TRBJ1-1
cdr3_aa: CASSVVRGWTEAFF
cdr3_nt: TGTGCCAGCAGCGTAGTAAGGGGTTGGACTGAAGCTTTCTTT

v_call: TRBV28
d_call: TRBD1
clone_size: -
j_call: TRBJ1-3
cdr3_aa: CASSLYVLGQYGNTIYF
cdr3_nt: TGTGCCAGCAGTTTATATGTTCTGGGACAGTATGGAAACACCATATATTTT

v_call: TRBV5-1
d_call: TRBD1
clone_size: few
j_call: TRBJ1-5
cdr3_aa: CASSLRAGGLEPQHF
cdr3_nt: TGCGCCAGCAGCTTGAGGGCAGGGGGCTTGGAGCCCCAGCATTTT

v_call: TRBV5-8
d_call: -
clone_size: -
j_call: TRBJ2-1
cdr3_aa: CASSFETRGNNEQFF
cdr3_nt: TGTGCCAGCAGCTTTGAGACTAGGGGAAACAATGAGCAGTTCTTC

v_call: TRBV28
d_call: TRBD2
clone_size: -
j_call: TRBJ2-7
cdr3_aa: CASSNRDYFYEQYF
cdr3_nt: TGTGCCAGCAGCAACCGGGACTACTTCTACGAGCAGTACTTC

v_call: TRBV6-6
d_call: TRBD1
clone_size: -
j_call: TRBJ2-7
cdr3_aa: CASSPRQGGTYEQYF
cdr3_nt: TGTGCCAGCAGTCCCAGACAGGGGGGCACCTACGAGCAGTACTTC

v_call: TRBV27
d_call: TRBD2
clone_size: -
j_call: TRBJ2-1
cdr3_aa: CASLRLAGGHNEQFF
cdr3_nt: TGTGCCAGCCTGAGACTAGCGGGAGGTCACAATGAGCAGTTCTTC